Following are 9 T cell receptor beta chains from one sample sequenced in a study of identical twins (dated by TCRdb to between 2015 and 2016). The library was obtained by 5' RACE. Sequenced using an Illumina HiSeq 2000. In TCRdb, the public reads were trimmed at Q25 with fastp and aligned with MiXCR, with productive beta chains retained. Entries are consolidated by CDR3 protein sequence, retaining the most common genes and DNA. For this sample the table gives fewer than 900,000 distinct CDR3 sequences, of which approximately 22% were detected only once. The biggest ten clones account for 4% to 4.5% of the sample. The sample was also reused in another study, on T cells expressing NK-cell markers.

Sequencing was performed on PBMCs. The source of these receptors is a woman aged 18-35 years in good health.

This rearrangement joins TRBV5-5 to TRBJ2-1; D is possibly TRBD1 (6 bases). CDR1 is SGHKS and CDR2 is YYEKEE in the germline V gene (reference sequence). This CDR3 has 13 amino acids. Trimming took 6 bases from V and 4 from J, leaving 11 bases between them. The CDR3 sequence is CASKDRPYNEQFF. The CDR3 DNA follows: TGTGCCAGCAAAGACAGGCCGTACAATGAGCAGTTCTTC.

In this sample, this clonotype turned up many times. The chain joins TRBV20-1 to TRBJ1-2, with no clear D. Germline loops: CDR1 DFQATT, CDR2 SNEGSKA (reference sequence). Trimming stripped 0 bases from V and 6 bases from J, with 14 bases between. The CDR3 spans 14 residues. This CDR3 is CSARDQGSGDGYTF. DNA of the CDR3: TGCAGTGCTAGAGATCAAGGGTCCGGGGATGGCTACACCTTC.

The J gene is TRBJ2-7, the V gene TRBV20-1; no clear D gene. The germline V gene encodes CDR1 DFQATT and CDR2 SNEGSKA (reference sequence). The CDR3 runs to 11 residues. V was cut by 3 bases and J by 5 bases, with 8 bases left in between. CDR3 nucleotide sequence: TGCAGTGCTAGTAGGGTCGACGAGCAGTACTTC. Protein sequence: CSASRVDEQYF.

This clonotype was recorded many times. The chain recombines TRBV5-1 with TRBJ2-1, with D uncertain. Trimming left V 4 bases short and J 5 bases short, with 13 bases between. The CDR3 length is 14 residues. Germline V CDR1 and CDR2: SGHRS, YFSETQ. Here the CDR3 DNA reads TGCGCCAGCAGCATGACGGTTGAGAACAATGAGCAGTTCTTC. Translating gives CASSMTVENNEQFF.

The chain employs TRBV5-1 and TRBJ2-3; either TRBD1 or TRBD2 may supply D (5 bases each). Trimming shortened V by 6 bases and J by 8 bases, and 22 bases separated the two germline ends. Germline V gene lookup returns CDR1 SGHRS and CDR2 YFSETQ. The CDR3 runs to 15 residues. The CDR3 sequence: CASTQTGPKPSTQYF. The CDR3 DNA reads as TGCGCCAGCACCCAGACGGGGCCCAAGCCCAGTACGCAGTATTTT.

Here the CDR3 reads CASSLEQGAYGGELFF. In DNA form, the CDR3 reads TGTGCCAGCAGCTTGGAGCAGGGGGCGTATGGCGGGGAGCTGTTTTTT. The chain recombines TRBV5-5 with TRBJ2-2, with TRBD1 matching 8 bases. The CDR3 consists of 16 residues. The V gene's germline CDR1 is SGHKS and CDR2 YYEKEE (reference sequence). After removal of 0 bases from V and 7 bases from J, the junction contained 8 bases not matched to a gene. The full variable domain, its missing parts supplied by reference TRBV5-5 and TRBJ2-2, is DAGVTQSPTHLIKTRGQQVTLRCSPISGHKSVSWYQQVLGQGPQFIFQYYEKEERGRGNFPDRFSARQFPNYSSELNVNALLLGDSALYLCASSLEQGAYGGELFFGEGSRLTVL.

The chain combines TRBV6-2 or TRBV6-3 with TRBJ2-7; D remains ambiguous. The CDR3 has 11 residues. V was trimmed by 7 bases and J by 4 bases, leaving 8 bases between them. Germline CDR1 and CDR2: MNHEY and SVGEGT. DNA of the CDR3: TGTGCCAGCACCTACCGATACGAGCAGTACTTC. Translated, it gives CASTYRYEQYF.

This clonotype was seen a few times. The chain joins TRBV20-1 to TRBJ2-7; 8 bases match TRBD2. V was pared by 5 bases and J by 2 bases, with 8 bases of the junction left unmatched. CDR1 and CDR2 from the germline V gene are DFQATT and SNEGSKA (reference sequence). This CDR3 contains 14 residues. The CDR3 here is CSAYPGLGTYEQYF. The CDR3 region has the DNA TGCAGTGCTTATCCGGGACTAGGTACCTACGAGCAGTACTTC.

CDR3 sequence reads: CASSLSFSGANVLTF. In nucleotides, the CDR3 is TGTGCCAGCAGCCTTAGTTTCTCTGGGGCCAACGTCCTGACTTTC. The rearrangement links TRBV3-1 to TRBJ2-6; unclear D gene. This CDR3 region has 15 residues. The germline V and J ends were trimmed by 4 bases and 0 bases, with 7 bases remaining between them. Germline CDR1 LGHDT, CDR2 YNNKEL (reference sequence).